This T cell receptor (beta chain) was obtained from a study of blood T cell repertoires in COVID-19 (dated by TCRdb to the early 2020s). Looking at the study overall: Samples covering the acute and convalescent phases of COVID-19 were provided by collaborators in the United States, Italy and Spain. The prospective study material was composed of cDNA or gDNA derived from T cells, B-cell-depleted T cells, or PBMCs. The dataset comprised deeply sampled blood TCRbeta repertoires from subjects exposed to, actively infected with, or recovered from COVID-19. A freely available public database, intended as a resource for researchers studying the immune response to SARS-CoV-2, is where the repertoires were released. Samples came from the ongoing ImmuneRACE study (first 160 participants) plus 1,254 subjects from 6 global collaborators. Sample metadata almost always included a de-identified subject ID, COVID-19 status, age in years and sex. Where available, HLA class I and class II types were taken from metadata supplied by the sample provider and were not determined by assay-based typing. Study-level results and caveats: How much clinical and demographic metadata was included differed by source and by participant, and the metadata was provided uncurated.

The collaborating institutions used their own protocols to collect whole blood in K2EDTA tubes. For TCRbeta analysis, collaborator samples were shipped as frozen whole blood, as isolated PBMCs, or as DNA extracted from either sample type. The immunoSEQ Assay, a bias-controlled multiplex PCR, was used to amplify TCRbeta CDR3 regions from genomic DNA. In the paper's pipeline: The number of nucleated cells in each sample was estimated by amplification of reference gene primers within the assay. To quantify the absolute abundance of each unique TCRbeta CDR3 rearrangement, sequence reads were collapsed and filtered. For each sample, productive Simpson clonality was calculated as the square root of Simpson's diversity index across productive rearrangements. The table was pulled from immuneACCESS by TCRdb, which kept in-frame rearrangements only. Such tables lose some clones; where checked, under half of the loss comes from unresolved V genes, and the rest has no known cause. V and J calls and clone size are as listed in that table; D and trimming were resolved from the DNA. The sample table contains 340,000 or so clones; only one count was recorded for over 75% of them. The leading ten clones occupy 1% of the sample.

As regards this clone: Its antigen has not been determined. The input lacks base qualities; no much larger clone sits a single base away.

Germline trimming: 10 bases from V, 4 bases from J; junction bases outside gene matches: 3. The CDR1 and CDR2 encoded by the germline V gene (reference sequence) are LNHDA and SQIVND. Measured from the cysteine to the phenylalanine, the CDR3 is 14 residues long. Only the CDR3 region is kept as DNA, spanning 42 bases read in frame from base 1. The sample comprised peripheral blood. The receptor comes from a man between 50 and 59 years old with active or convalescent COVID-19. The sequence links TRBV19 to TRBJ2-1; a stretch of 14 junction bases matches TRBD2. The DNA is as follows: TGTGCCACGACTAGCGGGAGGGGATACAATGAGCAGTTCTTC. It translates to CATTSGRGYNEQFF.